This T cell receptor (beta chain) was sequenced during a study of Ad26.COV2.S vaccination and SARS-CoV-2 variants. CDR1 is SEHNR, CDR2 FQNEAQ, per germline (reference sequence). The CDR3 length is 16 residues. With V trimmed by 6 bases and J by 2 bases, 11 bases remained unmatched. Treatment of the sample: some 20 received Ad26.COV2.S at low or high dose, single or two shots; several received placebo; per-sample allocation not given. Sampling was done on day 63 after the first vaccine or placebo injection. TCRdb keeps only in-frame clones here, not all; method: immunoSEQ multiplex PCR. The profile shows under 600,000 clones, roughly 87% of them singletons. The sample holds one count of this clone.

The source material was peripheral blood, sampled in a trial of Ad26.COV2.S vaccine versus placebo. The genes are TRBV7-9 and TRBJ2-5; 8 bases fit TRBD2. This sequence originates from a person between 18 and 65 years old who received the Ad26.COV2.S COVID-19 vaccine or a placebo. The CDR3, as DNA: TGTGCCAGCAGTCGCGGGCTAGCGGGCGATCAAGAGACCCAGTACTTC. It is translated as CASSRGLAGDQETQYF.